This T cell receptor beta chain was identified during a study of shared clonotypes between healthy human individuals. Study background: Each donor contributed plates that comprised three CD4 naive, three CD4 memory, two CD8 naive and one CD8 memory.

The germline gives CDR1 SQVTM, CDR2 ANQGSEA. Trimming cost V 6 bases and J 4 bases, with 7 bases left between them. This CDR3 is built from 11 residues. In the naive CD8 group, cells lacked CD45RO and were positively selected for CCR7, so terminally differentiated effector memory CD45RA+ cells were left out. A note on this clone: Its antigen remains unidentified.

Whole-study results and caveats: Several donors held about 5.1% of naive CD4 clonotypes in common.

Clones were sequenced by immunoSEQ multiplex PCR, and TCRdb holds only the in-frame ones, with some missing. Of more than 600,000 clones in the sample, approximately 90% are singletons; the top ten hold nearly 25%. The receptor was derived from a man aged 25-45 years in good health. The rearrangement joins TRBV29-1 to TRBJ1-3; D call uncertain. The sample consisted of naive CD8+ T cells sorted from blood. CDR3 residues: CSVLEGNTIYF. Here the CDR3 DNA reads TGCAGCGTCCTGGAAGGAAACACCATATATTTT.